The sequence of this TCR beta chain was determined in a study of blood T cells in healthy people across ages. For the second PCR, which ran for about 6 to 11 cycles, a sample-barcoded 5' primer and a J-beta primer mix were used. From each sample, at least 2.5 million paired-end reads containing CDR3 were obtained. In TCRdb, the 5' RACE reads were re-called with MiXCR into one record per CDR3 protein. The table lists hundreds of thousands of distinct CDR3 sequences, about 55% of them singletons. Germline loops: CDR1 DFQATT, CDR2 SNEGSKA (reference sequence). The CDR3 length is 12 residues. V lost 5 bases, J lost 11 bases, and 11 bases stayed unmatched.

Sequencing was carried out using blood. The chain links TRBV20-1 to TRBJ2-5; TRBD1 matches at 7 bases. This clonotype was obtained from a man aged 80 or over in good health. DNA of the CDR3: TGCAGTGCTTGGGACAGCGAGTGGGAGCAGTACTTC. Its translation is CSAWDSEWEQYF.